This entry lists 17 T cell receptor beta chains sequenced from one sample in a study of T cell changes during pregnancy in multiple sclerosis. Clones were sequenced by immunoSEQ multiplex PCR, and TCRdb holds only the in-frame ones, with some missing. The sample lists tens of thousands of clones, around 92% occurring once. Sequencing was performed on peripheral blood, taken after pregnancy. The receptors were sampled from a female donor with multiple sclerosis, enrolled in a pregnancy study.

This sequence joins TRBV4-3 and TRBJ1-4, with unresolved D. The CDR3 runs to 16 residues. V gave up 1 base and J gave up 1 base, with 10 bases separating them. Germline CDR1 reads LGHNA; CDR2 reads YSLEER. The CDR3 here is CASSQASGVTNEKLFF. In DNA form, the CDR3 reads TGCGCCAGCAGCCAAGCGTCCGGAGTAACTAATGAAAAACTGTTTTTT.

CDR3 residues: CASSYTQGSQPQHF. CDR3 nucleotides: TGTGCCAGCAGTTATACGCAGGGAAGTCAGCCCCAGCATTTT. The chain recombines TRBV6-6 with TRBJ1-5; the D gene is possibly TRBD1 (5 bases). The germline V and J ends were trimmed by 3 bases and 6 bases, with 12 bases remaining between them. Germline V gene sequence: CDR1 MNHNY, CDR2 SVGAGI (reference sequence). The length of the CDR3 is 14 residues.

This sequence joins TRBV20-1 and TRBJ1-2; D gene unclear. Trimming removed 1 base at V and 14 bases at J, with 14 bases between. The CDR3 has 11 amino acids. CDR1 is DFQATT, CDR2 SNEGSKA, per germline (reference sequence). The CDR3 bases are TGCAGTGCTAGAGGCCCTGAGGGTAATACCTTC. It codes for CSARGPEGNTF.

The chain couples TRBV19 to TRBJ1-6; TRBD1 might be the D (5 bases). The germline CDR1 and CDR2 sequences are LNHDA and SQIVND (reference sequence). This CDR3 contains 14 residues. The V end lost 5 bases, the J end lost 7 bases, and 12 bases lay between the germline ends. In DNA form, the CDR3 reads TGTGCCAGTAGTGCGGGAGCAGGGAATTCACCCCTCCACTTT. It specifies CASSAGAGNSPLHF.

This clone was seen a few times. CDR3 bases: TGTGCCAGCAGTGTGGGACAGGGGATCGAGTACGAGCAGTACTTC. Translation: CASSVGQGIEYEQYF. This chain joins TRBV6-1 and TRBJ2-7; 10 bases agree with TRBD1. The CDR3 runs 15 residues. V gave up 4 bases and J gave up 4 bases; unmatched junction bases: 7. CDR1 and CDR2 (germline): MNHNS, SASEGT.

The gene calls are TRBV27 and TRBJ2-1, with 10 bases that match TRBD2. The CDR3 covers 15 residues. CDR1 and CDR2 (germline): MNHEY, SMNVEV (reference sequence). J was trimmed by 3 bases and V by 4 bases; bases with no gene match: 3. CDR3 sequence (DNA): TGTGCCAGCAGTTCTAGCGGGGGCGGCTACAATGAGCAGTTCTTC. It encodes CASSSSGGGYNEQFF.

The chain recombines TRBV11-3 with TRBJ1-2; the D is unclear. V was shortened by 3 bases and J by 5 bases, with 13 bases between the two germline ends. Germline V CDR1 and CDR2: SGHNT, YENEEA. This CDR3 contains 14 residues. CDR3 bases: TGTGCCAGCAGCTTTAAGCCTCAACTTTATGGCTACACCTTC. This encodes CASSFKPQLYGYTF.

This clone was recorded only once. V is TRBV6-5 and J is TRBJ2-1; 9 nucleotides match TRBD2. The CDR3 is 14 residues long. The trim removed 2 bases at V and 9 bases at J, leaving 5 bases unmatched. The germline V gene encodes CDR1 MNHEY and CDR2 SVGAGI. DNA for the CDR3: TGTGCCAGCAGTTACGCGGGGGGGGCTAGTGAGCAGTTCTTC. Its protein is CASSYAGGASEQFF.

V and J are TRBV20-1 and TRBJ2-3, with D perhaps matching TRBD2 (5 bases). Germline lookup yields CDR1 DFQATT and CDR2 SNEGSKA (reference sequence). This CDR3 is 11 amino acids long. V was shortened by 6 bases and J by 5 bases, with 9 bases between the two germline ends. The CDR3: CSAWTGDTQYF. CDR3 bases: TGCAGTGCCTGGACTGGAGATACGCAGTATTTT.

The chain combines TRBV19 with TRBJ2-3, with 7 positions matching TRBD2. Germline loops: CDR1 LNHDA, CDR2 SQIVND (reference sequence). V shed 1 base, J shed 4 bases, and the junction held 5 bases outside the gene matches. This CDR3 region has 15 residues. The CDR3 nucleotides read TGTGCCAGTAGTATAGGGGGGGGACCGCCAGATACGCAGTATTTT. It encodes CASSIGGGPPDTQYF.

The CDR3, as DNA: TGCGCCAGCAGCTTACCAGGGTATGGCTACACCTTC. Translating it yields CASSLPGYGYTF. The chain couples TRBV5-1 to TRBJ1-2, with D possibly matching TRBD1 (5 bases). Looked up from germline, CDR1 is SGHRS and CDR2 is YFSETQ. With 2 bases removed from V and 5 bases from J, the gap between germline ends came to 7 bases. The CDR3 has 12 amino acids.

The chain uses TRBV9 and TRBJ2-3, with D possibly matching TRBD2 (5 bases). The CDR3 consists of 14 residues. Between the trimmed V and J ends, which lost 6 bases and 3 bases, there was a span of 14 bases. CDR1 is SGDLS, CDR2 YYNGEE, per germline. CDR3 in amino acids: CASNKTGFTDTQYF. CDR3 in DNA: TGTGCCAGCAACAAGACGGGGTTTACAGATACGCAGTATTTT.

This chain joins TRBV9 and TRBJ2-5; 10 bases are shared with TRBD2. CDR1 SGDLS and CDR2 YYNGEE come from the germline V gene. CDR3 length: 15 amino acids. V trimming: 3 bases; J trimming: 2 bases; junction bases outside the gene matches: 4. This CDR3 reads CASSASGLAQETQYF. DNA of the CDR3: TGTGCCAGCAGCGCTTCGGGACTAGCGCAAGAGACCCAGTACTTC.

This CDR3 is CASREGASGNTIYF. CDR3 nucleotide sequence: TGTGCCAGCAGGGAAGGGGCGTCTGGAAACACCATATATTTT. This chain links TRBV6-5 with TRBJ1-3; weak D call: TRBD1 (5 bases). V was shortened by 6 bases and J by 1 base, with 10 bases between the two germline ends. This CDR3 spans 14 amino acids. The germline V gene has CDR1 MNHEY and CDR2 SVGAGI.

This clone was detected once. The gene calls are TRBV7-3 and TRBJ2-2; 7 bases line up with TRBD1. Germline assignment: CDR1 SGHTA and CDR2 FQGTGA. The CDR3 runs 14 residues. Unmatched junction bases numbered 1, after V lost 1 base and J lost 5 bases. The CDR3 loop is CASSLKQGTGELFF. In DNA, the CDR3 is TGTGCCAGCAGCTTAAAACAGGGGACCGGGGAGCTGTTTTTT.

The chain joins TRBV7-2 to TRBJ2-3; TRBD1 agrees at 11 bases. With V trimmed by 3 bases and J by 9 bases, 8 bases remained unmatched. CDR3 length: 15 residues. The germline V gene encodes CDR1 SGHTA and CDR2 FQGNSA. The CDR3 sequence is CASSFRTGGAGTQYF. In DNA form, the CDR3 reads TGTGCCAGCAGCTTCAGGACAGGGGGCGCAGGGACGCAGTATTTT.

The rearrangement joins TRBV30 to TRBJ2-5; a weak D match, TRBD1 (5 bases). The CDR3 extends over 16 amino acids. V dropped 4 bases and J dropped 0 bases, with 18 bases sitting between them. Germline V CDR1 and CDR2: GTSNPN, SVGIG (reference sequence). The CDR3 DNA reads TGTGCCTGGATTCACCGACAGATCTCGTACCAAGAGACCCAGTACTTC. Protein sequence: CAWIHRQISYQETQYF.